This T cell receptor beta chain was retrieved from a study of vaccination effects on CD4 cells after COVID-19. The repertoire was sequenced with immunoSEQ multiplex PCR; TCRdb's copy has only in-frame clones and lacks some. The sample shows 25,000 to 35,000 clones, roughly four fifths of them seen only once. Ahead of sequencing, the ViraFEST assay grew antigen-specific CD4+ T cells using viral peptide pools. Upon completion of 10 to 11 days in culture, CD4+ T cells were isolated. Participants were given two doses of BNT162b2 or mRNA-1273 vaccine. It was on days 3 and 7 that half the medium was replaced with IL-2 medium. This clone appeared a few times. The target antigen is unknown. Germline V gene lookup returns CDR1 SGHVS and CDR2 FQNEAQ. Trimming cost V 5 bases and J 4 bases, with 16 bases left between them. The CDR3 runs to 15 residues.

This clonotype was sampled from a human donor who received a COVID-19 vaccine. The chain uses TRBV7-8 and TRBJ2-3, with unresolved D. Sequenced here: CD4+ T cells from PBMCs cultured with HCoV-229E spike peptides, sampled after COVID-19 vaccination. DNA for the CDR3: TGTGCCAGCAGCCCCCGGACCCTCCAAGCAGATACGCAGTATTTT. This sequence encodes CASSPRTLQADTQYF.